One sample yielded the 14 T cell receptor beta chains listed below, sequenced in a study of blood T cell repertoires in COVID-19. Generated by immunoSEQ multiplex PCR, the TCRdb table keeps only in-frame clones and is missing some. In the table there are about 240,000 clones, approximately 85% of which are singletons. The sequencing sample was made of peripheral blood. All receptors derive from a woman aged 70-85 years with acute or convalescent COVID-19.

The chain combines TRBV4-2 with TRBJ1-4, with TRBD1 matching over 7 bases. Trimming at V came to 4 bases and at J to 0 bases, leaving 8 bases not matched to a gene. CDR3 length equals 17 residues. Germline assignment: CDR1 LGHNA and CDR2 YNFKEQ. The CDR3: CASSRHPRGPTNEKLFF. CDR3 nucleotide sequence: TGTGCCAGCAGCCGACACCCTAGGGGGCCAACTAATGAAAAACTGTTTTTT.

The V gene is TRBV6-5, the J gene TRBJ2-7, with 8 nucleotides matching TRBD1. Germline CDR1 reads MNHEY; CDR2 reads SVGAGI. The CDR3 covers 15 residues. Losses at the gene ends were 0 bases for V and 3 bases for J; bases not matched to a gene: 4. In DNA form, the CDR3 reads TGTGCCAGCAGTTACTCCCAGGGGGCCGTCTACGAGCAGTACTTC. Translated: CASSYSQGAVYEQYF.

The genes are TRBV5-1 and TRBJ1-1; possible D gene TRBD1, 6 bases. Germline lookup yields CDR1 SGHRS and CDR2 YFSETQ. The CDR3 runs to 15 residues. The V gene lost 2 bases and the J gene lost 0 bases, with 11 bases spanning the gap. The CDR3 loop reads CASSLMAGVNTEAFF. CDR3 nucleotide sequence: TGCGCCAGCAGCTTAATGGCAGGGGTGAACACTGAAGCTTTCTTT.

The chain's CDR3 is CASSSRGRQETQYF. The CDR3 coding sequence is TGTGCCAGCAGTTCGCGGGGGAGACAAGAGACCCAGTACTTC. V usage is TRBV6-5 and J usage is TRBJ2-5; the match to TRBD2 covers 7 bases. Germline CDR1 MNHEY, CDR2 SVGAGI. This CDR3 region has 14 residues. The junction had 4 bases not matched to a gene; V was cut back by 4 bases and J by 2 bases.

The rearrangement joins TRBV20-1 to TRBJ1-5; D is perhaps TRBD1 (5 bases). CDR1 is DFQATT, CDR2 SNEGSKA, per germline (reference sequence). The CDR3 contains 14 residues. Trimming removed 3 bases from V and 2 bases from J, with 11 bases in between. CDR3 in amino acids: CSASGARGNQPQHF. CDR3 nucleotide sequence: TGCAGTGCTAGTGGGGCGAGGGGCAATCAGCCCCAGCATTTT.

V usage is TRBV7-9 and J usage is TRBJ2-5, with a tentative D call TRBD1 (8 bases). Germline V gene data show CDR1 as SEHNR and CDR2 as FQNEAQ (reference sequence). The CDR3 totals 15 residues. V lost 5 bases and J lost 5, with 18 bases in between. The CDR3 nucleotides are TGTGCCAGCAGCCCAAACAGGGGGGGTCGGGAGACCCAGTACTTC. This encodes CASSPNRGGRETQYF.

Only one count was recorded for this clone. V gene TRBV5-1 combines with J gene TRBJ1-2; 8 bases are shared with TRBD1. The V gene end was trimmed by 3 bases and the J gene end by 5 bases; junction bases not matched to a gene: 3. This CDR3 is 13 amino acids long. Germline CDR1 is SGHRS and CDR2 is YFSETQ. This CDR3 is CASSSQGEYGYTF. DNA for the CDR3: TGCGCCAGCAGCTCACAGGGGGAGTATGGCTACACCTTC.

This clone was counted once. The rearrangement uses TRBV15 and TRBJ2-4; TRBD1 matches at 7 bases. The V segment lost 4 bases and the J segment 2 bases; nucleotides outside the gene matches: 11. The CDR3 is 17 amino acids. The V gene's germline CDR1 is LNHNV and CDR2 YYDKDF (reference sequence). The CDR3 nucleotides are TGTGCCACCAGCAAAGGGGACAGCCACCTCACCAAAAACATTCAGTACTTC. Encoded protein: CATSKGDSHLTKNIQYF. Drawing the rest from reference TRBV15 and TRBJ2-4, the complete variable domain is DAMVIQNPRYQVTQFGKPVTLSCSQTLNHNVMYWYQQKSSQAPKLLFHYYDKDFNNEADTPDNFQSRRPNTSFCFLDIRSPGLGDTAMYLCATSKGDSHLTKNIQYFGAGTRLSVL.

The CDR3 region is CASSLDRVYTDTQYF. The CDR3 DNA sequence: TGCGCCAGCAGCTTGGACAGGGTATACACAGATACGCAGTATTTT. J is TRBJ2-3 and V is TRBV5-1, with D possibly TRBD1 on 6 matching bases. V lost 0 bases and J 2 bases, leaving 10 bases between the germline ends. Germline V gene data show CDR1 as SGHRS and CDR2 as YFSETQ. The CDR3 contains 15 residues. Supplemented by reference TRBV5-1 and TRBJ2-3, the full variable domain reads KAGVTQTPRYLIKTRGQQVTLSCSPISGHRSVSWYQQTPGQGLQFLFEYFSETQRNKGNFPGRFSGRQFSNSRSEMNVSTLELGDSALYLCASSLDRVYTDTQYFGPGTRLTVL.

A note on this clone: Other DNA sequences of this sample code for an identical CDR3. This chain uses TRBV7-9 with TRBJ1-6, with D possibly being TRBD1 (6 bases). CDR3 size: 15 residues. V lost 2 bases, J lost 6 bases, and 11 bases lay in between. CDR1 is SEHNR, CDR2 FQNEAQ, per germline (reference sequence). This chain's CDR3 is CASSLQGLGNSPLHF. CDR3 nucleotides: TGTGCCAGCAGCTTACAGGGGCTGGGTAATTCACCCCTCCACTTT.

The chain is built from TRBV4-3 and TRBJ1-6, with D unresolved. Germline assignment: CDR1 LGHNA and CDR2 YSLEER. The CDR3 covers 15 residues. V was pared by 2 bases and J by 7 bases, with 12 bases between. CDR3 coding DNA: TGCGCCAGCAGCCAAACTCGGGGAACGAATTCACCCCTCCACTTT. Translating it yields CASSQTRGTNSPLHF.

The rearrangement uses TRBV10-3 and TRBJ1-3, with 7 bases that match TRBD1. Germline-derived CDR1 and CDR2 are ENHRY and SYGVKD. V dropped 6 bases and J dropped 2; count of bases not matched to a gene: 4. The CDR3 has 14 residues. CDR3 sequence reads: CAISETGTGNTIYF. CDR3 nucleotide sequence: TGTGCCATCAGCGAGACAGGGACTGGAAACACCATATATTTT.

This chain connects TRBV7-2 to TRBJ1-5; D not resolved. The CDR3 is 12 amino acids. V was shortened by 6 bases and J by 4 bases, with 7 bases between the two germline ends. Germline V CDR1 and CDR2: SGHTA, FQGNSA. The CDR3 DNA reads as TGTGCCAGCAGTTTACTTAATCAGCCCCAGCATTTT. Its translation: CASSLLNQPQHF.

This rearrangement joins TRBV4-3 to TRBJ1-3; 8 bases agree with TRBD1. Looked up from germline, CDR1 is LGHNA and CDR2 is YSLEER. This CDR3 contains 18 residues. J was trimmed by 2 bases and V by 1 base; bases with no gene match: 10. The CDR3 loop is CASSQAIMNRGAGNTIYF. In DNA, the CDR3 is TGCGCCAGCAGCCAAGCGATAATGAACAGGGGGGCTGGAAACACCATATATTTT.